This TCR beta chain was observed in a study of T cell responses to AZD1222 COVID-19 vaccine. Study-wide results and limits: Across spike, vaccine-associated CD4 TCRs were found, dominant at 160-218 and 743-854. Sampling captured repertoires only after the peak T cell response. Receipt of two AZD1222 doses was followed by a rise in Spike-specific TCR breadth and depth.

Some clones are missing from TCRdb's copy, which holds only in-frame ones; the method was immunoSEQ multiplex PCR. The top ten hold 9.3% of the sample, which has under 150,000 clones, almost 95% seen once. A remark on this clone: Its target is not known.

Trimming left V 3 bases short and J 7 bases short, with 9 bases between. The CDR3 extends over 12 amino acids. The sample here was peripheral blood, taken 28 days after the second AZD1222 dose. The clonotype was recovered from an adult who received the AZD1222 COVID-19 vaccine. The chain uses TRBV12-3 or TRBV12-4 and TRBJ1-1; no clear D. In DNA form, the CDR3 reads TGTGCCAGCAGTTTTACACGGTTTGAAGCTTTCTTT. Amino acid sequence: CASSFTRFEAFF.